The 15 T cell receptor beta chains presented below share a single source sample, sequenced in a study of T-cell memory formation after mild COVID-19. TCRdb passed the 5' RACE reads through MiXCR, listing each CDR3 protein once. The sample yields 100,000 to 130,000 distinct CDR3 sequences, roughly an eighth seen once. Material for sequencing was PBMCs or a T cell subset sorted from them (not recorded which). These receptors originate from a man aged 18 to 29 who had mild COVID-19 (a few samples of this study predate the infection). Cell type and time point are not known.

At least ten counts were recorded for this clonotype. The V and J genes are TRBV28 and TRBJ2-4, with D perhaps assigned TRBD1 or TRBD2 (5 bases each). This CDR3 region has 18 residues. V lost 4 bases to trimming and J lost 8 bases, with 27 bases between them. Looked up from germline, CDR1 is MDHEN and CDR2 is SYDVKM. In nucleotides, the CDR3 is TGTGCCAGCAGTTCCAGCCTAGCCCCGGGGACCTTGTCCTACATTCAGTACTTC. Protein product: CASSSSLAPGTLSYIQYF.

This clonotype was picked up many times. The chain couples TRBV7-8 to TRBJ2-7, with no clear D. Germline V gene lookup returns CDR1 SGHVS and CDR2 FQNEAQ. The CDR3 has 12 residues. Between the trimmed V and J ends, which lost 1 base and 4 bases, there was a span of 5 bases. The chain's CDR3 is CASSLVRYEQYF. As DNA, the CDR3 is TGTGCCAGCAGCTTAGTCAGATACGAGCAGTACTTC.

Judged by abundance, this clonotype is medium-sized (0.01 to 0.1%). The chain has TRBV6-2 or TRBV6-3 and TRBJ2-1; perhaps TRBD2 as D (7 bases). This CDR3 spans 16 amino acids. Trimming stripped 6 bases from V and 5 bases from J, with 20 bases between. Per the germline V gene, CDR1 is MNHEY and CDR2 is SVGEGT. CDR3 DNA: TGTGCCAGCAGATACCTAGCGGAGGGGGGGCACAATGAGCAGTTCTTC. This gives the protein CASRYLAEGGHNEQFF.

The chain carries TRBV11-2 and TRBJ2-3, with 9 bases that match TRBD1. V dropped 4 bases and J dropped 6; count of bases not matched to a gene: 8. The germline CDR1 and CDR2 sequences are SGHAT and FQNNGV. This CDR3 region has 15 residues. CDR3: CASSWGQGGIDTQYF. DNA for the CDR3: TGTGCCAGCAGCTGGGGACAGGGAGGAATTGATACGCAGTATTTT.

This clonotype appeared a few times. V is TRBV6-5 and J is TRBJ1-1, with no clear D. There are 10 residues in the CDR3. CDR1 MNHEY and CDR2 SVGAGI come from the germline V gene. Between the trimmed V and J ends, which lost 8 bases and 6 bases, there was a span of 7 bases. The CDR3 nucleotides are TGTGCCAGCGCCGGGTCTGAAGCTTTCTTT. Translated: CASAGSEAFF.

This clonotype was detected many times. This sequence joins TRBV4-3 and TRBJ2-3; TRBD2 is a possible D gene (5 bases). The CDR3 length is 15 residues. Germline V gene lookup returns CDR1 LGHNA and CDR2 YSLEER. V lost 0 bases and J lost 2, with 9 bases in between. The CDR3 sequence: CASSQDRDFTDTQYF. In DNA, the CDR3 is TGCGCCAGCAGCCAAGATCGGGATTTCACAGATACGCAGTATTTT.

This clonotype was observed a single time. This rearrangement joins TRBV12-5 to TRBJ1-5; 10 bases fit TRBD1. Germline CDR1 LGHNT, CDR2 FRNRAP. The CDR3 runs 16 residues. V dropped 4 bases and J dropped 4; count of bases not matched to a gene: 7. This CDR3 reads CASGWILGQGNQPQHF. As DNA, the CDR3 is TGTGCTAGTGGTTGGATCCTGGGACAGGGGAATCAGCCCCAGCATTTT.

This clonotype was seen a handful of times. Here the CDR3 DNA reads TGCGCCAGCAGCCAAGGCTCCGGACGGGGAAACACCATATATTTT. It codes for CASSQGSGRGNTIYF. V and J are TRBV4-3 and TRBJ1-3; no reliable D call. The CDR3 length is 15 residues. Trimming removed 1 base from V and 4 bases from J, with 11 bases in between. The V gene's germline CDR1 is LGHNA and CDR2 YSLEER.

This clonotype was detected many times. The chain recombines TRBV10-3 with TRBJ2-3; D gene unclear. The CDR3 covers 13 residues. V was shortened by 2 bases and J by 1 base, with 4 bases between the two germline ends. Germline CDR1 and CDR2: ENHRY and SYGVKD. In DNA form, the CDR3 reads TGTGCCATCAGTGAGACCCGCACAGATACGCAGTATTTT. This gives the protein CAISETRTDTQYF.

This clonotype was observed a handful of times. The J gene is TRBJ1-1, the V gene TRBV3-1; no clear D. The CDR3 contains 15 residues. V dropped 4 bases and J dropped 1 base, with 13 bases sitting between them. Germline assignment: CDR1 LGHDT and CDR2 YNNKEL (reference sequence). Here the CDR3 reads CASSPHPDGNTEAFF. The CDR3 DNA follows: TGTGCCAGCAGCCCGCACCCTGACGGGAACACTGAAGCTTTCTTT.

The V gene is TRBV7-9, the J gene TRBJ1-2, with D unclear. The ends were cut back, 5 bases at V and 1 base at J, with 8 bases in the middle. The germline V gene encodes CDR1 SEHNR and CDR2 FQNEAQ (reference sequence). This CDR3 is built from 13 residues. The CDR3 bases are TGTGCCAGCAGCCCAACAGTTAACTATGGCTACACCTTC. This encodes CASSPTVNYGYTF.

This sequence joins TRBV23-1 and TRBJ2-7, with a possible D match to TRBD2 (6 bases). TRBV23-1 is identified as an open reading frame with a role that is uncertain. CDR3 length: 16 residues. Trimming shortened V by 4 bases and J by 2 bases, and 18 bases separated the two germline ends. The CDR3 region has the DNA TGCGCCAGCAGTCCCGTGCCCGGGACTTATACCTACGAGCAGTACGTC. It is translated as CASSPVPGTYTYEQYV.

This clonotype was counted only a few times. The V call is TRBV7-9, the J call TRBJ2-7, with TRBD1 matching 8 bases. J lost 7 bases, V lost 5 bases, and 7 bases had no gene match. Germline-derived CDR1 and CDR2 are SEHNR and FQNEAQ (reference sequence). The CDR3 consists of 13 residues. CDR3 nucleotide sequence: TGTGCCAGCAGCCGTAGGACAGGGCAAGAGCAGTACTTC. It yields the protein CASSRRTGQEQYF.

J is TRBJ2-1 and V is TRBV20-1; possibly TRBD2 for D (6 bases). This CDR3 has 14 amino acids. The V gene's germline CDR1 is DFQATT and CDR2 SNEGSKA (reference sequence). The DNA for the CDR3 is TGCGCCTCCACGGAAACTAGCTTTTACAATGAGCAGTTCTTC. This sequence encodes CASTETSFYNEQFF.

This clonotype was detected a few times. The J gene is TRBJ2-3, the V gene TRBV7-6; no reliable D call. The germline V gene encodes CDR1 SGHVS and CDR2 FNYEAQ. V was clipped by 1 base and J by 4 bases, with 9 bases between them. This CDR3 is built from 14 residues. In nucleotides, the CDR3 is TGTGCCAGCAGCTTAGGGGATGGGGCAGATACGCAGTATTTT. It yields the protein CASSLGDGADTQYF. The full variable domain, completed using reference TRBV7-6 and TRBJ2-3, is GAGVSQSPRYKVTKRGQDVALRCDPISGHVSLYWYRQALGQGPEFLTYFNYEAQQDKSGLPNDRFSAERPEGSISTLTIQRTEQRDSAMYRCASSLGDGADTQYFGPGTRLTVL.